What follows describes a single T cell receptor beta chain. This sample is drawn from a study of cytomegalovirus exposure and HLA in healthy donors. In germline, CDR1 is SGHRS, CDR2 YFSETQ. CDR3 length: 13 amino acids. V gave up 4 bases and J gave up 1 base; unmatched junction bases: 1. Amplification used 60 Vbeta primers and 13 Jbeta primers. Profiling relied on immunoSEQ multiplex PCR, and the TCRdb table lists in-frame clones only, not all of them. The sample holds some 130,000 clones, 75% to 90% seen once. This TCR was sampled from a woman in her twenties or thirties in good health and CMV-seropositive. This rearrangement joins TRBV5-1 to TRBJ2-5, with TRBD2 matching 7 bases. Material: PBMCs. CDR3 bases: TGCGCCAGCAGCGGGAGGGCCCAAGAGACCCAGTACTTC. Protein sequence: CASSGRAQETQYF.